The clone carrying this T cell receptor beta chain was picked up a small number of times. The sample originates from a study of T-cell reconstitution after alpha-beta-depleted transplantation in children. The ends were cut back, 5 bases at V and 7 bases at J, with 9 bases in the middle. The CDR3 runs to 10 residues. The germline V gene has CDR1 DFQATT and CDR2 SNEGSKA (reference sequence). It was with unique molecular identifiers that the TCRbeta library was prepared. TCRdb itself ran the PCR reads through MiXCR, one entry per CDR3 protein. The sample includes around 380,000 distinct CDR3 sequences, roughly 11% of them seen just once.

This receptor was identified in a human donor who donated a stem cell graft to a child with acute myeloid leukemia. This material consisted of PBMCs from the stem cell graft donor, taken from the stem cell graft. The chain couples TRBV20-1 to TRBJ2-7; D is tentatively TRBD1 or TRBD2 (5 bases each). The CDR3 bases are TGCAGTGCTCGGGGCGCGGAGCAGTACTTC. This codes for CSARGAEQYF.